The 15 T cell receptor beta chains presented below share a single source sample, sequenced in a study of blood T cell repertoires in COVID-19. Clones were read by immunoSEQ multiplex PCR, and TCRdb kept only the in-frame ones, dropping some. The data hold about 300,000 clones, with 90% observed a single time. The sample was peripheral blood. The receptors shown here come from a woman aged 30 to 39 with COVID-19, enrolled during active disease.

V usage is TRBV3-1 (or the pseudogene TRBV3-2) and J usage is TRBJ2-7, with D unclear. V was shortened by 1 base and J by 0 bases, with 10 bases between the two germline ends. The CDR3 runs to 15 residues. Germline V gene sequence: CDR1 LGHDT, CDR2 YNNKEL (reference sequence). The CDR3 region has the DNA TGTGCCAGCAGCCAAGTGCCCTCTAGCTCCTACGAGCAGTACTTC. Encoded protein: CASSQVPSSSYEQYF.

V and J are TRBV13 and TRBJ1-2; no definite D call. CDR1 and CDR2 (germline): PRHDT, FYEKMQ (reference sequence). The CDR3 is made up of 12 amino acids. The ends were cut back, 3 bases at V and 8 bases at J, with 10 bases in the middle. The CDR3 here is CASSFLREGYTF. CDR3 sequence (DNA): TGTGCCAGCAGCTTTCTCCGAGAGGGCTACACCTTC.

The chain carries TRBV2 and TRBJ1-2; 9 bases align to TRBD1. J lost 3 bases, V lost 2 bases, and 7 bases had no gene match. Germline-derived CDR1 and CDR2 are SNHLY and FYNNEI. The CDR3 is 16 amino acids. CDR3 DNA sequence: TGTGCCAGCAGTGAAAGGGGTGGACAGGGGTACTATGGCTACACCTTC. Encoded protein: CASSERGGQGYYGYTF.

Concerning this clone: This CDR3 is also generated by other DNA sequences in the sample. The chain is built from TRBV29-1 and TRBJ2-7; D might be TRBD2 (7 bases). In germline, CDR1 is SQVTM, CDR2 ANQGSEA. Trimming took off 6 bases at V and 5 bases at J, with 17 bases between the two ends. The CDR3 is 13 residues long. CDR3 sequence (DNA): TGCAGCGTGGGGGGGGCCCGGAGAAACGAGCAGTACTTC. Protein: CSVGGARRNEQYF.

The chain employs TRBV5-1 and TRBJ1-1, with 7 nucleotides matching TRBD1. Germline-derived CDR1 and CDR2 are SGHRS and YFSETQ. This CDR3 region has 13 residues. Trimming removed 4 bases from V and 6 bases from J; junction bases left unmatched: 6. In DNA, the CDR3 is TGCGCCAGCAGCCCGACAGGGTCCCCTGAAGCTTTCTTT. This gives the protein CASSPTGSPEAFF.

V is TRBV2 and J is TRBJ2-7; D is possibly TRBD2 (6 bases). Trimming removed 8 bases at V and 1 base at J, with 18 bases between. The V gene's germline CDR1 is SNHLY and CDR2 FYNNEI. The CDR3 extends over 15 amino acids. This CDR3 is CASSGARFGSYEQYF. CDR3 nucleotides: TGTGCCAGCTCGGGAGCGCGATTTGGATCCTACGAGCAGTACTTC.

The rearrangement links TRBV28 to TRBJ2-7; tentatively, D is TRBD1 (6 bases). The germline V gene has CDR1 MDHEN and CDR2 SYDVKM. This CDR3 is built from 14 residues. V dropped 5 bases and J dropped 2 bases, with 13 bases sitting between them. DNA of the CDR3: TGTGCCAGCAGTGGCACAGGGCCGACCTACGAGCAGTACTTC. This codes for CASSGTGPTYEQYF.

This rearrangement joins TRBV28 to TRBJ1-2, with TRBD1 identical over 9 bases. Trimming took 3 bases from V and 8 from J; bases not matched to a gene: 1. This CDR3 is built from 12 residues. Germline V gene data show CDR1 as MDHEN and CDR2 as SYDVKM. The CDR3, as DNA: TGTGCCAGCAGTTTCACAGGGGGCGGCTACACCTTC. Residues: CASSFTGGGYTF.

The chain employs TRBV25-1 and TRBJ2-2, with 7 bases lining up with TRBD1. The CDR3 runs 15 residues. The germline V gene encodes CDR1 MGHDK and CDR2 SYGVNS. Unmatched junction bases numbered 5, after V lost 2 bases and J lost 5 bases. The CDR3 loop reads CASSELSTGTGELFF. Written as DNA, the CDR3 is TGTGCCAGCAGTGAACTATCGACAGGGACCGGGGAGCTGTTTTTT.

V and J are TRBV3-1 (or the pseudogene TRBV3-2) and TRBJ1-5; D not certain. V gave up 3 bases and J gave up 5 bases, with 8 bases separating them. CDR1 and CDR2 (germline): LGHDT, YNNKEL (reference sequence). This CDR3 spans 13 amino acids. CDR3 loop: CASSHYTDQPQHF. The CDR3 DNA sequence: TGTGCCAGCAGCCATTACACCGATCAGCCCCAGCATTTT.

This chain uses TRBV9 with TRBJ1-2; D is possibly TRBD1 (6 bases). Between the trimmed V and J ends, which lost 3 bases and 7 bases, there was a span of 10 bases. CDR3 length equals 12 residues. CDR1 and CDR2 (germline): SGDLS, YYNGEE. CDR3 DNA: TGTGCCAGCAGCGCGCAGGGGACTGGCTACACCTTC. Protein: CASSAQGTGYTF.

The chain carries TRBV19 and TRBJ1-1; D remains unclear. V was cut by 4 bases and J by 3 bases, with 12 bases left in between. Germline V gene sequence: CDR1 LNHDA, CDR2 SQIVND (reference sequence). This CDR3 contains 14 residues. The CDR3 loop is CASSSVRGYTEAFF. The CDR3 bases are TGTGCCAGTAGTAGTGTGCGGGGATACACTGAAGCTTTCTTT.

V and J are TRBV19 and TRBJ2-1; D unclear. The CDR3 length is 16 residues. V lost 3 bases, J lost 0 bases, and 12 bases lay in between. Germline V gene lookup returns CDR1 LNHDA and CDR2 SQIVND (reference sequence). CDR3 region: CASSILALSSYNEQFF. The CDR3 DNA follows: TGTGCCAGTAGTATCCTGGCTTTAAGCTCCTACAATGAGCAGTTCTTC.

The V gene is TRBV6-5, the J gene TRBJ2-1, with 10 bases fitting TRBD2. CDR1 and CDR2 from the germline V gene are MNHEY and SVGAGI. V was clipped by 6 bases and J by 9 bases; unmatched bases: 8. The CDR3 covers 14 residues. In nucleotides, the CDR3 is TGTGCCAGCAGCACACTAGCGGGAACGGGTGAGCAGTTCTTC. Translated, it gives CASSTLAGTGEQFF.

The count of this clone is one. This chain uses TRBV6-5 with TRBJ1-1, with D perhaps TRBD1 (6 bases). Germline CDR1 and CDR2: MNHEY and SVGAGI. The V gene lost 4 bases and the J gene lost 5 bases, with 11 bases spanning the gap. This CDR3 is built from 13 residues. The CDR3 spells CASSFNRETEAFF. The CDR3 DNA is TGTGCCAGCAGTTTTAACAGGGAAACTGAAGCTTTCTTT.